This passage covers 23 T cell receptor beta chains from one sample sequenced in a study of blood T cell repertoires in COVID-19. The data were produced by immunoSEQ multiplex PCR, yet TCRdb's version contains in-frame clones alone and is incomplete. Here the sample spans hundreds of thousands of clones, around nine tenths being singletons. Sequenced material: PBMCs or T cells enriched from blood (not recorded which). Source of these receptors: a woman between 18 and 30 years old with acute COVID-19.

J is TRBJ2-4 and V is TRBV4-3; possibly TRBD2 for D (5 bases). The germline V and J ends were trimmed by 0 bases and 7 bases, with 16 bases remaining between them. The CDR3 extends over 16 amino acids. CDR1 is LGHNA, CDR2 YSLEER, per germline. The CDR3 loop reads CASSQDPEGIKNIQYF. The CDR3 DNA reads TGCGCCAGCAGCCAAGATCCTGAGGGAATCAAGAACATTCAGTACTTC.

The chain has TRBV6-6 and TRBJ1-1, with 7 bases aligning to TRBD1. J gave up 3 bases and V 5 bases, and 6 bases lay outside the gene matches. The CDR3 covers 14 residues. Germline CDR1 MNHNY, CDR2 SVGAGI (reference sequence). CDR3 in DNA: TGTGCCAGCAGTCCTACAGGGGCGGACACTGAAGCTTTCTTT. It yields the protein CASSPTGADTEAFF.

This clone has a handful of counts. V usage is TRBV2 and J usage is TRBJ1-2, with D unresolved. Per the germline V gene, CDR1 is SNHLY and CDR2 is FYNNEI. Between the trimmed V and J ends, which lost 6 bases and 6 bases, there was a span of 23 bases. This CDR3 has 16 residues. The CDR3 nucleotides are TGTGCCAGCAGAGTGGTATCGGTCTTCGGGTCAGATGGCTACACCTTC. This sequence encodes CASRVVSVFGSDGYTF.

The V and J genes are TRBV25-1 and TRBJ2-7, with 7 bases fitting TRBD2. Germline CDR1 reads MGHDK; CDR2 reads SYGVNS. This CDR3 is 15 amino acids long. J was trimmed by 6 bases and V by 7 bases; bases with no gene match: 15. The CDR3 is CASTSGGTARSEQYF. The CDR3 nucleotides are TGTGCCAGCACCTCGGGAGGAACAGCTCGGAGCGAGCAGTACTTC.

This chain joins TRBV29-1 and TRBJ1-2; D perhaps matches TRBD1 (6 bases). V was trimmed by 4 bases and J by 8 bases, leaving 14 bases between them. In germline, CDR1 is SQVTM, CDR2 ANQGSEA. This CDR3 contains 12 residues. Written as DNA, the CDR3 is TGCAGCGTTGTTCCGGGGGGCGACGGCTACACCTTC. Its protein is CSVVPGGDGYTF.

The chain employs TRBV29-1 and TRBJ2-7; TRBD2 aligns across 12 bases. The germline CDR1 and CDR2 sequences are SQVTM and ANQGSEA. This CDR3 spans 12 amino acids. Trimming at V came to 7 bases and at J to 5 bases, leaving 3 bases not matched to a gene. The CDR3 coding sequence is TGCAGCGGGCGACTAGCGGGAGACGAGCAGTACTTC. Amino acid sequence: CSGRLAGDEQYF.

The V and J genes are TRBV6-5 and TRBJ2-4, with 8 bases lining up with TRBD2. With V trimmed by 5 bases and J by 8 bases, 5 bases remained unmatched. The germline CDR1 and CDR2 sequences are MNHEY and SVGAGI. There are 13 residues in the CDR3. CDR3 nucleotide sequence: TGTGCCAGCAGTAGCGGGAGTGGAGACATTCAGTACTTC. It specifies CASSSGSGDIQYF.

V usage is TRBV12-5 and J usage is TRBJ1-2, with D tentatively TRBD1 (5 bases). CDR1 is LGHNT, CDR2 FRNRAP, per germline. This CDR3 contains 16 residues. V lost 0 bases, J lost 5 bases, and 16 bases lay in between. The CDR3 loop is CASGLVLGGERYGYTF. The DNA for the CDR3 is TGTGCTAGTGGTTTGGTACTTGGGGGGGAAAGGTATGGCTACACCTTC.

This clone has a single count. The chain uses TRBV27 and TRBJ2-1; 9 nucleotides match TRBD2. The trim removed 5 bases at V and 6 bases at J, leaving 8 bases unmatched. Germline CDR1 is MNHEY and CDR2 is SMNVEV (reference sequence). The CDR3 runs to 15 residues. DNA for the CDR3: TGTGCCAGCAGTCCCCCGGCGGGGGGGCTCAATGAGCAGTTCTTC. This translates into CASSPPAGGLNEQFF.

CDR3 nucleotide sequence: TGTGCCAGCAGCCCCTCGGTCACCGGGGAGCTGTTTTTT. This translates into CASSPSVTGELFF. This rearrangement joins TRBV7-2 to TRBJ2-2; no reliable D call. The CDR3 contains 13 residues. Germline assignment: CDR1 SGHTA and CDR2 FQGNSA. V gave up 5 bases and J gave up 4 bases, with 8 bases separating them.

The chain is built from TRBV27 and TRBJ2-1; perhaps TRBD2 as D (5 bases). V lost 7 bases, J lost 8 bases, and 9 bases lay in between. The CDR3 totals 11 residues. The germline V gene has CDR1 MNHEY and CDR2 SMNVEV (reference sequence). DNA of the CDR3: TGTGCCAGCAACGCGGGCGATGAGCAGTTCTTC. Protein product: CASNAGDEQFF.

This rearrangement joins TRBV29-1 to TRBJ2-7; 12 bases are shared with TRBD1. Germline V lookup: CDR1 SQVTM, CDR2 ANQGSEA. Trimming cost V 6 bases and J 5 bases; bases outside gene matches: 8. The CDR3 extends over 14 amino acids. CDR3: CSVSRDRGHHEQYF. In DNA, the CDR3 is TGCAGCGTGAGCCGGGACAGGGGGCATCACGAGCAGTACTTC.

The rearrangement links TRBV29-1 to TRBJ1-2, with no clear D. V gave up 4 bases and J gave up 4 bases, with 10 bases separating them. Germline CDR1 reads SQVTM; CDR2 reads ANQGSEA. The CDR3 contains 12 residues. CDR3 loop: CSVVRLGYGYTF. DNA of the CDR3: TGCAGCGTTGTAAGACTCGGCTATGGCTACACCTTC.

This clone was seen just once. The chain couples TRBV27 to TRBJ2-3; the D is unclear. Germline CDR1 and CDR2: MNHEY and SMNVEV (reference sequence). Trimming left V 5 bases short and J 0 bases short, with 6 bases between. This CDR3 has 13 residues. The CDR3: CASSPLSTDTQYF. The CDR3 DNA reads as TGTGCCAGCAGTCCCCTGAGCACAGATACGCAGTATTTT.

This chain connects TRBV7-2 to TRBJ2-1, with 10 bases fitting TRBD2. Germline V gene sequence: CDR1 SGHTA, CDR2 FQGNSA. CDR3 length: 15 amino acids. With V trimmed by 6 bases and J by 0 bases, 2 bases remained unmatched. The CDR3 DNA is TGTGCCAGCAGTTGGACTAGCGGCTCCTACAATGAGCAGTTCTTC. The encoded protein is CASSWTSGSYNEQFF.

The chain links TRBV6-5 to TRBJ1-5, with D maybe TRBD1 (5 bases). The CDR3 covers 15 residues. V was trimmed by 0 bases and J by 4 bases, leaving 10 bases between them. Germline-derived CDR1 and CDR2 are MNHEY and SVGAGI. The CDR3 DNA reads as TGTGCCAGCAGTTACTCGTGGGACTCTAATCAGCCCCAGCATTTT. It translates to CASSYSWDSNQPQHF.

This rearrangement joins TRBV19 to TRBJ1-1; D perhaps matches TRBD1 (5 bases). Trimming left V 1 base short and J 4 bases short, with 13 bases between. Per the germline V gene, CDR1 is LNHDA and CDR2 is SQIVND (reference sequence). CDR3 length: 15 residues. CDR3 residues: CASSIGGGLGTEAFF. CDR3 coding DNA: TGTGCCAGTAGTATAGGGGGGGGACTGGGCACTGAAGCTTTCTTT.

The rearrangement uses TRBV19 and TRBJ2-7; D might be TRBD2 (7 bases). The V end lost 3 bases, the J end lost 4 bases, and 13 bases lay between the germline ends. Germline CDR1 and CDR2: LNHDA and SQIVND (reference sequence). This CDR3 spans 14 amino acids. CDR3 sequence reads: CASSIAGAGYEQYF. The CDR3 region has the DNA TGTGCCAGTAGTATTGCGGGGGCCGGTTACGAGCAGTACTTC.

The chain joins TRBV12-3 or TRBV12-4 to TRBJ2-7; the D gene is possibly TRBD1 (6 bases). This CDR3 comprises 13 residues. Trimming pared 6 bases from V and 4 bases from J, leaving 13 bases between. The CDR3, as DNA: TGTGCCAGCAGAACAGGGTCCGAATACGAGCAGTACTTC. It codes for CASRTGSEYEQYF.

The J gene is TRBJ1-1, the V gene TRBV2; no reliable D call. V was shortened by 2 bases and J by 3 bases, with 10 bases between the two germline ends. Germline V gene sequence: CDR1 SNHLY, CDR2 FYNNEI. The CDR3 is 14 amino acids. The CDR3 DNA sequence: TGTGCCAGCAGTGAACGGAGGGTATACACTGAAGCTTTCTTT. Translation: CASSERRVYTEAFF.

As to this clone: The DNA is left out, because the CDR3 cannot be placed on it with certainty; the CDR3 is given as TCRdb lists it. The V gene is TRBV11-2, the J gene TRBJ1-2; the D call TRBD1 from the table was never checked on the DNA. The CDR3 extends over 12 residues, inclusive of both ends. Germline V gives CDR1 SGHAT, CDR2 FQNNGV. CDR3 protein: CASSFAQGIDTF.

The chain couples TRBV7-3 to TRBJ2-1, with D unclear. V was trimmed by 3 bases and J by 0 bases, leaving 12 bases between them. CDR1 and CDR2 from the germline V gene are SGHTA and FQGTGA. The CDR3 is made up of 16 amino acids. The CDR3 reads CASSFSPASSYNEQFF. Written as DNA, the CDR3 is TGTGCCAGCAGCTTTAGTCCTGCTAGCTCCTACAATGAGCAGTTCTTC.

This chain uses TRBV6-5 with TRBJ1-6; the D is unclear. V lost 0 bases and J lost 10, with 16 bases in between. CDR1 MNHEY and CDR2 SVGAGI come from the germline V gene. This CDR3 has 16 amino acids. This CDR3 reads CASSYSRGPIGSPLHF. CDR3 nucleotides: TGTGCCAGCAGTTACTCGCGAGGCCCTATTGGCTCACCCCTCCACTTT.